This T cell receptor beta chain is drawn from a study of T cells in Graves' hyperthyroidism and ophthalmopathy. Diagnoses used clinical symptoms, serum thyroxine and TRAb, thyroid ultrasound and orbital computed tomography. The blood specimen was taken at initial hyperthyroidism diagnosis, before any ophthalmopathy symptoms. The V gene lost 0 bases and the J gene lost 1 base, with 6 bases spanning the gap. The CDR3 covers 15 residues. CDR1 LNHNV and CDR2 YYDKDF come from the germline V gene (reference sequence). Amplified regions were TCR beta CDR3 sequences from RNA transcripts. First-round RT-PCR of the TCR CDR3 relied on the HTBI primer set. TCRdb recomputed calls from the multiplex PCR reads with MiXCR, one row per CDR3 protein. There are around 300,000 distinct CDR3 sequences in the sample; roughly 15% occur only once, and about 33% lies in the top ten. A word on this clonotype: Its specificity is unknown.

Whole-study findings and limits: Using 13 V-J features, a model discriminated ophthalmopathy from stable hyperthyroidism.

This sequence joins TRBV15 and TRBJ2-2; no reliable D call. Material for sequencing was blood. This TCR was sampled from a woman aged 50 to 60 with Graves' hyperthyroidism that later progressed to Graves' ophthalmopathy. CDR3 residues: CATSRDLGNTGELFF. CDR3 DNA sequence: TGTGCCACCAGCAGAGATCTTGGGAACACCGGGGAGCTGTTTTTT.